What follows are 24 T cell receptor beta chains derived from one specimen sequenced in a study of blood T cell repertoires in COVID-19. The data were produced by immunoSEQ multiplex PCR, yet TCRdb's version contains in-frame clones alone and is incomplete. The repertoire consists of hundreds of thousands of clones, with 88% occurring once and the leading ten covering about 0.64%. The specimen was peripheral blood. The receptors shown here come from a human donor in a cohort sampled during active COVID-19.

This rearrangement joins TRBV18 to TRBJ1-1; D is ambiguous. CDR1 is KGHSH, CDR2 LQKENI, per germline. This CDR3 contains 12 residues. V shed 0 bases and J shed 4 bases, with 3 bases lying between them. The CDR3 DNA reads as TGTGCCAGCTCACCACCGAGCACTGAAGCTTTCTTT. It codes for CASSPPSTEAFF.

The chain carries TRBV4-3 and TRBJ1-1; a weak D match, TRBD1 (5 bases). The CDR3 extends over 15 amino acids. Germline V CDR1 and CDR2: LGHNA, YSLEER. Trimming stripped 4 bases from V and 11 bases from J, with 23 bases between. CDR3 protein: CASSLGLGGGSRAFF. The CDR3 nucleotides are TGCGCCAGCAGCCTTGGCCTGGGGGGAGGTTCACGGGCTTTCTTT.

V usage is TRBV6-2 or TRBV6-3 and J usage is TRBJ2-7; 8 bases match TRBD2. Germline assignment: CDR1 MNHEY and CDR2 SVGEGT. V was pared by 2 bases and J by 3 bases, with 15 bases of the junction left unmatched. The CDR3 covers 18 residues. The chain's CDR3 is CASSYRVRTTSAYYEQYF. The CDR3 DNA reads TGTGCCAGCAGTTACAGGGTAAGGACGACTAGCGCCTACTACGAGCAGTACTTC.

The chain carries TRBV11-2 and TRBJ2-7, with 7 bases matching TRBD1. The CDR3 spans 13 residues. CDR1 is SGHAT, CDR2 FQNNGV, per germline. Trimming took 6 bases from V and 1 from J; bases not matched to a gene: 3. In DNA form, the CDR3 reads TGTGCCAGCAGGACGACAGGGTCCTACGAGCAGTACTTC. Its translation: CASRTTGSYEQYF.

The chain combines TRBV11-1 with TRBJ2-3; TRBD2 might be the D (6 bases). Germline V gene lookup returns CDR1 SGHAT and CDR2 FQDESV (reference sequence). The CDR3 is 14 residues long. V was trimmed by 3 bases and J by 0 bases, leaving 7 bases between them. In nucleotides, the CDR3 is TGTGCCAGCAGCTTGGCGGGGAGCACAGATACGCAGTATTTT. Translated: CASSLAGSTDTQYF.

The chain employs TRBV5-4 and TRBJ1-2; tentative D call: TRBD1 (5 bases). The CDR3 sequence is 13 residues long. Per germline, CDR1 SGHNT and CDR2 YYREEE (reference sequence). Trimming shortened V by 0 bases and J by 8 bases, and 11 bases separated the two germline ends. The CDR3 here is CASSLDRPGGYTF. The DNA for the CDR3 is TGTGCCAGCAGCTTGGACAGGCCCGGAGGCTACACCTTC.

The CDR3 sequence is CASSIVRDRVAYSNQPQHF. CDR3 in DNA: TGTGCCAGTAGTATAGTAAGAGACAGGGTGGCTTATAGCAATCAGCCCCAGCATTTT. The chain employs TRBV19 and TRBJ1-5, with 7 bases matching TRBD1. With 1 base clipped from V and 0 bases from J, the junction kept 12 bases outside the gene matches. The CDR3 spans 19 residues. The germline gives CDR1 LNHDA, CDR2 SQIVND (reference sequence).

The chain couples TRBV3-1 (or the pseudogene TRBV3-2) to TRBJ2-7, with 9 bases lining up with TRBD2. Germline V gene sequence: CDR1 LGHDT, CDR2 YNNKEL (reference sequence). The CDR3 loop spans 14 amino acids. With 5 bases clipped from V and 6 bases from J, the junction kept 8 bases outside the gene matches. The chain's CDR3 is CASSSAGGPLEQYF. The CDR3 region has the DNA TGTGCCAGCAGCTCAGCGGGGGGTCCCCTCGAGCAGTACTTC.

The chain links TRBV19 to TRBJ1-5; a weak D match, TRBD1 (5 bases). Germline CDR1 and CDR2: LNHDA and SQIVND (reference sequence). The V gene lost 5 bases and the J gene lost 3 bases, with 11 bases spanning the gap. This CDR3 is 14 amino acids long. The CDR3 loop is CASSWGRDNQPQHF. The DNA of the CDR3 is TGTGCCAGTAGTTGGGGCAGGGACAATCAGCCCCAGCATTTT. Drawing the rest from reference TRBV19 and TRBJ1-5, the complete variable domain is DGGITQSPKYLFRKEGQNVTLSCEQNLNHDAMYWYRQDPGQGLRLIYYSQIVNDFQKGDIAEGYSVSREKKESFPLTVTSAQKNPTAFYLCASSWGRDNQPQHFGDGTRLSIL.

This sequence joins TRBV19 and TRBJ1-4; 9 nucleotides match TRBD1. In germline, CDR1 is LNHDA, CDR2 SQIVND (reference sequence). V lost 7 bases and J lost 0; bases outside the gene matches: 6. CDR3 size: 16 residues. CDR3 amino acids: CASKGTGSATNEKLFF. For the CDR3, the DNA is TGTGCCAGTAAGGGGACAGGGTCTGCAACTAATGAAAAACTGTTTTTT.

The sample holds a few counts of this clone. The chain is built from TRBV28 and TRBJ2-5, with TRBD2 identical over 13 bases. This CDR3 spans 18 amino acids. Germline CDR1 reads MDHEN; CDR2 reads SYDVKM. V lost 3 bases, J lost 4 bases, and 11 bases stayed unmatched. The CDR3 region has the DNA TGTGCCAGCAGTTTTCACCATGGACTAGCGGGAGAATCAGAGACCCAGTACTTC. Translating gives CASSFHHGLAGESETQYF.

The CDR3 sequence is CASSTGGTGGNQPQHF. The DNA for the CDR3 is TGTGCCAGCAGTACGGGAGGGACGGGGGGCAATCAGCCCCAGCATTTT. The gene calls are TRBV6-6 and TRBJ1-5; TRBD1 is a possible D gene (5 bases). This CDR3 is 16 amino acids long. V shed 5 bases and J shed 2 bases, with 16 bases lying between them. CDR1 is MNHNY and CDR2 is SVGAGI in the germline V gene (reference sequence).

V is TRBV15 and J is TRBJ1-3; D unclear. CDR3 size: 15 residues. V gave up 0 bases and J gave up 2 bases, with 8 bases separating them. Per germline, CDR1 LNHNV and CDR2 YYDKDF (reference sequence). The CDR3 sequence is CATSRDAGPGNTIYF. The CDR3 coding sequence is TGTGCCACCAGCAGAGATGCAGGCCCTGGAAACACCATATATTTT. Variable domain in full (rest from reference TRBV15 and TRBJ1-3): DAMVIQNPRYQVTQFGKPVTLSCSQTLNHNVMYWYQQKSSQAPKLLFHYYDKDFNNEADTPDNFQSRRPNTSFCFLDIRSPGLGDTAMYLCATSRDAGPGNTIYFGEGSWLTVV.

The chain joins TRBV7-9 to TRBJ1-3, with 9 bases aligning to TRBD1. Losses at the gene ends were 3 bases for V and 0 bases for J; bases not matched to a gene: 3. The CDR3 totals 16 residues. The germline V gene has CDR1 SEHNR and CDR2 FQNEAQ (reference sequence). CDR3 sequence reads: CASSLGQGTSGNTIYF. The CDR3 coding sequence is TGTGCCAGCAGCTTGGGACAGGGAACCTCTGGAAACACCATATATTTT. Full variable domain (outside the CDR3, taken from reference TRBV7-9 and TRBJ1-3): DTGVSQNPRHKITKRGQNVTFRCDPISEHNRLYWYRQTLGQGPEFLTYFQNEAQLEKSRLLSDRFSAERPKGSFSTLEIQRTEQGDSAMYLCASSLGQGTSGNTIYFGEGSWLTVV.

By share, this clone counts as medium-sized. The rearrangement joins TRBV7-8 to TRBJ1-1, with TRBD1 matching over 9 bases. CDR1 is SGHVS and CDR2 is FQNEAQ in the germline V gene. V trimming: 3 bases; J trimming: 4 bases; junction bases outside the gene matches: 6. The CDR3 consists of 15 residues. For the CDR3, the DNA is TGTGCCAGCAGCTTGAAAGACAGGGGGGTCACTGAAGCTTTCTTT. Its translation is CASSLKDRGVTEAFF.

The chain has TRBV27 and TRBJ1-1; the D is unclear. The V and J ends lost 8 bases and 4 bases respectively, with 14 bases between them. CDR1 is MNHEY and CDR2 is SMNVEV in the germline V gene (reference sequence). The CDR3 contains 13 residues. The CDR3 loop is CASSRNGGTEAFF. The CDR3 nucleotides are TGTGCCAGCTCCCGAAACGGTGGCACTGAAGCTTTCTTT.

As DNA, the CDR3 is TGTGCCAGCAGCTTAGGACTAGCGGGGGGCCAAGAGACCCAGTACTTC. Protein sequence: CASSLGLAGGQETQYF. The rearrangement links TRBV7-2 to TRBJ2-5; 13 bases match TRBD2. V shed 1 base, J shed 1 base, and the junction held 0 bases outside the gene matches. CDR1 is SGHTA, CDR2 FQGNSA, per germline. CDR3 length: 16 residues. Filled out from reference TRBV7-2 and TRBJ2-5, the complete variable domain reads GAGVSQSPSNKVTEKGKDVELRCDPISGHTALYWYRQSLGQGLEFLIYFQGNSAPDKSGLPSDRFSAERTGGSVSTLTIQRTQQEDSAVYLCASSLGLAGGQETQYFGPGTRLLVL.

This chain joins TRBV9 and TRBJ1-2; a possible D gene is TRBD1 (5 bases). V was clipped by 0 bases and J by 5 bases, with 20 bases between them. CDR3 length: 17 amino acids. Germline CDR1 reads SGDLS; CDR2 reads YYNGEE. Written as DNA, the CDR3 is TGTGCCAGCAGCGTAGACCCTGACAGCCGTGACTTATATGGCTACACCTTC. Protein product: CASSVDPDSRDLYGYTF.

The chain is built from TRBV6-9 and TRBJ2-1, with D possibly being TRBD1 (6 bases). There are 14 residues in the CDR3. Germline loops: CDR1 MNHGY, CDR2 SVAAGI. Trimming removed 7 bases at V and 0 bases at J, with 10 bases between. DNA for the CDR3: TGTGCCAGCACTGGGACATACTCCTACAATGAGCAGTTCTTC. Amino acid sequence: CASTGTYSYNEQFF.

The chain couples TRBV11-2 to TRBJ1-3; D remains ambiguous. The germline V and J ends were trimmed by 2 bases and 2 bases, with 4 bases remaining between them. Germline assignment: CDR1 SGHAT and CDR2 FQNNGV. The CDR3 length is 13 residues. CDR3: CASSLLAGNTIYF. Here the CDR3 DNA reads TGTGCCAGCAGCTTATTAGCTGGAAACACCATATATTTT.

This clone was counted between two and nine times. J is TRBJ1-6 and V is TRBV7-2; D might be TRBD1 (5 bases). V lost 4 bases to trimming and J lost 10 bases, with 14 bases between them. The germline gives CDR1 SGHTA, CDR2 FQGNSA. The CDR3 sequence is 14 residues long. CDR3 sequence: CASSSSGGRSPLHF. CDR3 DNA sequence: TGTGCCAGCAGCTCTTCCGGGGGTCGCTCACCCCTCCACTTT.

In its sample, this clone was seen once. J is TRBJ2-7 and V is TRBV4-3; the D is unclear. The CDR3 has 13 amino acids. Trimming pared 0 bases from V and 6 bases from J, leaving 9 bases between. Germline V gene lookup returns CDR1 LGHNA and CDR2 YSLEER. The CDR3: CASSQDLGPEQYF. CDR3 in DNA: TGCGCCAGCAGCCAAGATCTGGGCCCCGAGCAGTACTTC.

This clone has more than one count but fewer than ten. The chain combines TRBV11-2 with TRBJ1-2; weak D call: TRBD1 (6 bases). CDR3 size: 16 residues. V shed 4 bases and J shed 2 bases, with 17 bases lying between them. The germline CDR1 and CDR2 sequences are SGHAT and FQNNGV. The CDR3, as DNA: TGTGCCAGCAGCTCGTACATCAGGGGCCCGAACTATGGCTACACCTTC. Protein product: CASSSYIRGPNYGYTF. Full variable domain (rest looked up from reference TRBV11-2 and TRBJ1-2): EAGVAQSPRYKIIEKRQSVAFWCNPISGHATLYWYQQILGQGPKLLIQFQNNGVVDDSQLPKDRFSAERLKGVDSTLKIQPAKLEDSAVYLCASSSYIRGPNYGYTFGSGTRLTVV.

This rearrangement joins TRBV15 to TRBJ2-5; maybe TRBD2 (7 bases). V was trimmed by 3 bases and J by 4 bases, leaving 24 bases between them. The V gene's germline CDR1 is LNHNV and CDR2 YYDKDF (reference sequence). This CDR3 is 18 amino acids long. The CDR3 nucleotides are TGTGCCACCAGCAGGGACAGCGGGGTGGGAGGCCCCAGAGAGACCCAGTACTTC. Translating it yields CATSRDSGVGGPRETQYF. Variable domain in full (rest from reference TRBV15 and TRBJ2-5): DAMVIQNPRYQVTQFGKPVTLSCSQTLNHNVMYWYQQKSSQAPKLLFHYYDKDFNNEADTPDNFQSRRPNTSFCFLDIRSPGLGDTAMYLCATSRDSGVGGPRETQYFGPGTRLLVL.